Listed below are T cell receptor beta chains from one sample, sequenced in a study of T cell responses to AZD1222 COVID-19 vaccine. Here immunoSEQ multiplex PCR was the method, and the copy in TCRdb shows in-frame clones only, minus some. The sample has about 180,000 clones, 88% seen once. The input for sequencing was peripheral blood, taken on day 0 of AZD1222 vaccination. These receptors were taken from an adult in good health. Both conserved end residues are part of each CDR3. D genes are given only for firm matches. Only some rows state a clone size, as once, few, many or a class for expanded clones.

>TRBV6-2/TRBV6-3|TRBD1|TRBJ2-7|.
CASSQGQAQYF
TGTGCCAGCAGCCAAGGACAGGCCCAGTACTTC
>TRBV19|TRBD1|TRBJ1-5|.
CASRRDRINNQPQHF
TGTGCCAGTAGGCGGGACAGGATAAACAATCAGCCCCAGCATTTT
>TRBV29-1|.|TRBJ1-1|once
CSAPGRTNTEAFF
TGCAGCGCCCCAGGCCGGACGAACACTGAAGCTTTCTTT
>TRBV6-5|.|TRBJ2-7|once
CASSYTLPSGGYEQYF
TGTGCCAGCAGTTACACGCTCCCAAGTGGTGGATACGAGCAGTACTTC
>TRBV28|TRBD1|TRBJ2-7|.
CASSPGQGSWYEQYF
TGTGCCAGCAGTCCAGGACAGGGAAGTTGGTACGAGCAGTACTTC
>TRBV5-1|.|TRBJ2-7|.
CASSLADFTYEQYF
TGCGCCAGCAGCTTGGCGGACTTTACCTACGAGCAGTACTTC
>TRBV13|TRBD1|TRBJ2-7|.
CASSAPGTGVYEQYF
TGTGCCAGCAGCGCACCGGGGACAGGGGTCTACGAGCAGTACTTC
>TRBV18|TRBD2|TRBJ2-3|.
CASSPLKAGGPTDTQYF
TGTGCCAGCTCACCCCTCAAGGCGGGGGGGCCGACAGATACGCAGTATTTT
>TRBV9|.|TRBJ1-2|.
CASSVGSSYTF
TGTGCCAGCAGCGTGGGCAGCTCCTACACCTTC
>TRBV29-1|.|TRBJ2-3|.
CSARTDTQYF
TGCAGCGCCCGCACAGATACGCAGTATTTT